These T cell receptor beta chains were read from a single sample in a study of cytomegalovirus exposure and HLA in healthy donors. Profiling relied on immunoSEQ multiplex PCR, and the TCRdb table lists in-frame clones only, not all of them. The profile shows around 91,000 clones, approximately 78% of them singletons. Sequenced: PBMCs. These receptors were collected from a woman aged 40 to 55 in good health and CMV-seropositive. Each CDR3 is given with its conserved first and last residue. A D gene is named only where the DNA matches it firmly. Some rows mark clone size as missing; the rest say once, few, many or name a class of expanded clone.

>NA|TRBV2|NA|TRBJ1-2
CASSEGLQGNGYTF
TGTGCCAGCAGTGAGGGCCTACAGGGTAATGGCTACACCTTC
>once|TRBV7-3|NA|TRBJ2-7
CASSLGRNYEQYF
TGTGCCAGCAGCTTAGGCAGGAACTACGAGCAGTACTTC
>NA|TRBV27|NA|TRBJ2-5
CATSVPSPEQYF
TGTGCCACCTCTGTTCCCTCACCGGAGCAGTACTTC
>once|TRBV25-1|NA|TRBJ1-2
CASSAAGLYGYTF
TGTGCCAGCAGTGCCGCAGGGCTCTATGGCTACACCTTC
>once|TRBV20-1|NA|TRBJ2-3
CSAPWSHTQYF
TGCAGTGCACCCTGGAGCCATACGCAGTATTTT
>NA|TRBV29-1|TRBD1|TRBJ2-7
CSVVSSPRQGVQYF
TGCAGCGTTGTTTCATCGCCCCGACAGGGGGTGCAGTACTTC
>NA|TRBV7-7|TRBD2|TRBJ2-3
CASSPGTSGHTDTQYF
TGTGCTAGCAGCCCCGGGACTAGCGGACACACAGATACGCAGTATTTT
>NA|TRBV28|NA|TRBJ2-3
CATSRAGTDTQYF
TGTGCCACCTCCCGAGCAGGGACAGATACGCAGTATTTT
>NA|TRBV6-5|NA|TRBJ1-3
CASSRSSGNTIYF
TGTGCCAGCAGTCGTAGCTCTGGAAACACCATATATTTT
>NA|TRBV28|TRBD1|TRBJ1-6
CASSFAMTGFSPLHF
TGTGCCAGCAGTTTTGCTATGACAGGGTTTTCACCCCTCCACTTT
>few|TRBV4-3|NA|TRBJ1-1
CASSQDTGGSSEAFF
TGCGCCAGCAGCCAAGATACCGGGGGTAGCTCTGAAGCTTTCTTT
>once|TRBV4-2|NA|TRBJ1-4
CASSQDGSNEKLFF
TGTGCCAGCAGCCAAGATGGGAGTAATGAAAAACTGTTTTTT
>NA|TRBV6-5|TRBD1|TRBJ1-5
CASSYRQGDQPQHF
TGTGCCAGCAGTTACCGACAGGGTGATCAGCCCCAGCATTTT
>once|TRBV5-1|TRBD2|TRBJ2-3
CASSGLGVDTQYF
TGCGCCAGCAGCGGACTAGGGGTGGATACGCAGTATTTT
>NA|TRBV5-1|NA|TRBJ2-1
CASNPLGGYEQFF
TGCGCCAGCAATCCCCTTGGGGGCTATGAGCAGTTCTTC
>NA|TRBV28|TRBD1|TRBJ2-7
CASSLSRGLGEQYF
TGTGCCAGCAGTTTAAGCAGGGGGCTCGGCGAGCAGTACTTC